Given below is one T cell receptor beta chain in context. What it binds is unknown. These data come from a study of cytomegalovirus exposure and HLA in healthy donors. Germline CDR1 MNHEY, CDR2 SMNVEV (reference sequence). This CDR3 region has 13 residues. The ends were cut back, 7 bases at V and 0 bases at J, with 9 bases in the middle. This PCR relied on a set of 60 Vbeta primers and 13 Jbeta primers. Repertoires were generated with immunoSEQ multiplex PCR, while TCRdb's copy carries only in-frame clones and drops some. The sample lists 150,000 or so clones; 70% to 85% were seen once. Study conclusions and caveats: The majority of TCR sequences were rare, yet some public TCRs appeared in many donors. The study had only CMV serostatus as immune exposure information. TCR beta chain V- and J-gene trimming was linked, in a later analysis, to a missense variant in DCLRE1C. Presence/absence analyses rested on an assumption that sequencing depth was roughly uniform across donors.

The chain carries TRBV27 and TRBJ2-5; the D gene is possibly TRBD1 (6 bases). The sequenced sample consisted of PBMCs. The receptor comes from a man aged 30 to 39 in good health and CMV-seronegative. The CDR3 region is CASTDRNQETQYF. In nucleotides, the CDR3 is TGTGCCAGCACCGACAGGAACCAAGAGACCCAGTACTTC.